The 15 T cell receptor beta chains reported below all come from one sample, sequenced in a study of cytomegalovirus exposure and HLA in healthy donors. The PCR ran on 60 Vbeta and 13 Jbeta primers. Sequencing was performed with immunoSEQ multiplex PCR; in TCRdb, only in-frame clones are kept and a portion is missing. The top ten hold less than 6% of the sample, which has 150,000 to 200,000 clones, approximately 84% seen once. What was sequenced was PBMCs. The source of these receptors is a woman under 40 in good health and CMV-seropositive.

V gene TRBV29-1 combines with J gene TRBJ2-1; 7 positions match TRBD1. CDR3 length: 14 amino acids. From germline, CDR1 is SQVTM and CDR2 ANQGSEA. The V gene end was trimmed by 3 bases and the J gene end by 9 bases; junction bases not matched to a gene: 11. The CDR3: CSVDYGTVWGEQFF. DNA of the CDR3: TGCAGCGTTGATTATGGGACAGTCTGGGGTGAGCAGTTCTTC.

The chain couples TRBV29-1 to TRBJ2-2; TRBD1 agrees at 8 bases. This CDR3 is built from 11 residues. Germline lookup yields CDR1 SQVTM and CDR2 ANQGSEA. CDR3 in DNA: TGCAGTGGACAGGGCGCCGGGGAGCTGTTTTTT. Translation: CSGQGAGELFF.

This clone was seen only a few times. V is TRBV2 and J is TRBJ1-5; TRBD1 matches 7 bases. This CDR3 has 15 residues. J gave up 6 bases and V 6 bases, and 11 bases lay outside the gene matches. Per germline, CDR1 SNHLY and CDR2 FYNNEI. The CDR3 loop reads CASSADRVGTQPQHF. The CDR3 DNA reads TGTGCCAGCAGCGCCGACAGGGTAGGGACTCAGCCCCAGCATTTT.

V and J are TRBV6-1 and TRBJ2-7, with D possibly matching TRBD2 (7 bases). Trimming took off 4 bases at V and 3 bases at J, with 25 bases between the two ends. The CDR3 is 18 residues long. Germline CDR1 is MNHNS and CDR2 is SASEGT. CDR3 in amino acids: CASSGRGEGFGIDYEQYF. CDR3 nucleotide sequence: TGTGCCAGCAGTGGGAGGGGGGAGGGGTTCGGAATCGACTACGAGCAGTACTTC.

V usage is TRBV19 and J usage is TRBJ2-7; D possibly corresponds to TRBD1 (7 bases). Per germline, CDR1 LNHDA and CDR2 SQIVND (reference sequence). V was trimmed by 1 base and J by 2 bases, leaving 12 bases between them. This CDR3 contains 15 residues. The CDR3 region has the DNA TGTGCCAGTAGTATAGGGTCAGGGGGGACCTACGAGCAGTACTTC. Translating gives CASSIGSGGTYEQYF.

The chain recombines TRBV7-9 with TRBJ2-3; TRBD1 matches at 8 bases. The CDR3 has 14 residues. The ends lost 5 bases at V and 3 bases at J; junction bases unmatched: 4. Germline CDR1 is SEHNR and CDR2 is FQNEAQ (reference sequence). The CDR3 coding sequence is TGTGCCAGCAGCGAGGACAGGGTGACAGATACGCAGTATTTT. It encodes CASSEDRVTDTQYF.

This chain links TRBV25-1 with TRBJ2-7, with TRBD2 matching over 10 bases. The length of the CDR3 is 18 residues. J was trimmed by 6 bases and V by 8 bases; bases with no gene match: 22. Germline-derived CDR1 and CDR2 are MGHDK and SYGVNS. The CDR3 loop reads CASGRGGRLAGVCPEQYF. DNA of the CDR3: TGTGCCAGCGGACGAGGGGGGAGGCTAGCGGGAGTATGCCCCGAGCAGTACTTC.

The chain links TRBV10-3 to TRBJ1-1, with D tentatively TRBD1 (6 bases). This CDR3 is built from 14 residues. Looked up from germline, CDR1 is ENHRY and CDR2 is SYGVKD. Trimming pared 6 bases from V and 8 bases from J, leaving 19 bases between. Here the CDR3 reads CAIREQGPSQEAFF. CDR3 nucleotide sequence: TGTGCCATCAGGGAACAGGGACCTAGCCAGGAAGCTTTCTTT.

The chain combines TRBV18 with TRBJ1-1; D ambiguous. The CDR3 runs 14 residues. V dropped 1 base and J dropped 0 bases, with 6 bases sitting between them. Per the germline V gene, CDR1 is KGHSH and CDR2 is LQKENI. The CDR3 here is CASSPRRVNTEAFF. CDR3 bases: TGTGCCAGCTCACCACGACGGGTGAACACTGAAGCTTTCTTT.

The V gene is TRBV4-1, the J gene TRBJ2-7, with 8 positions matching TRBD1. Germline lookup yields CDR1 MGHRA and CDR2 YSYEKL. The ends lost 1 base at V and 3 bases at J; junction bases unmatched: 23. The CDR3 runs 21 residues. In nucleotides, the CDR3 is TGCGCCAGCAGCCAAGCGGCCGTGATTCTCTCATCAGGGGGCGAAGACTACGAGCAGTACTTC. Residues: CASSQAAVILSSGGEDYEQYF.

The chain is built from TRBV6-4 and TRBJ1-5; D possibly corresponds to TRBD1 (6 bases). V lost 3 bases to trimming and J lost 7 bases, with 10 bases between them. The V gene's germline CDR1 is MRHNA and CDR2 SNTAGT. The CDR3 is made up of 13 amino acids. CDR3 sequence (DNA): TGTGCCAGCAGTGAGGGGGCAGGACAGCCCCAGCATTTT. Its translation: CASSEGAGQPQHF.

This clone was seen more than once but under ten times. The chain uses TRBV7-9 and TRBJ2-7; a possible D gene is TRBD2 (6 bases). Trimming took 5 bases from V and 3 from J, leaving 14 bases between them. The CDR3 runs 14 residues. Looked up from germline, CDR1 is SEHNR and CDR2 is FQNEAQ (reference sequence). In nucleotides, the CDR3 is TGTGCCAGCAGCCTAAGAGCGGGCTTCTACGAGCAGTACTTC. This gives the protein CASSLRAGFYEQYF.

The chain is built from TRBV21-1 and TRBJ1-2; TRBD1 is taken as the D call from the table, unchecked against the DNA. TRBV21-1 is marked as a pseudogene. The CDR3 loop spans 12 amino acids. The CDR3: CASRTAPYGYTF. CDR3 DNA: TGTGCCAGTCGGACAGCCCCCTATGGCTACACCTTC.

The chain recombines TRBV18 with TRBJ2-7; 12 bases align to TRBD1. Germline assignment: CDR1 KGHSH and CDR2 LQKENI. The CDR3 has 17 amino acids. V shed 1 base, J shed 3 bases, and the junction held 7 bases outside the gene matches. CDR3 in amino acids: CASSPRTGQGAGYEQYF. The CDR3 bases are TGTGCCAGCTCACCACGGACGGGACAGGGGGCCGGCTACGAGCAGTACTTC.

This clone was detected once. The gene calls are TRBV6-6 and TRBJ2-7; maybe TRBD1 (6 bases). There are 12 residues in the CDR3. Germline V lookup: CDR1 MNHNY, CDR2 SVGAGI (reference sequence). Trimming removed 10 bases from V and 6 bases from J, with 16 bases in between. The CDR3: CATYRDAGEQYF. For the CDR3, the DNA is TGTGCCACCTACAGGGACGCGGGCGAGCAGTACTTC.